Following are 28 T cell receptor beta chains from one sample sequenced in a study of blood T cells in healthy people across ages. It was with a sample-barcoded 5' primer and a J-beta primer mix that a second PCR of about 7 to 12 cycles was run. Via MiXCR, TCRdb re-called the 5' RACE reads, giving one row per CDR3 protein. The data hold approximately 1.5 million distinct CDR3 sequences, with around 36% observed a single time. What was sequenced was blood. These receptors were obtained from a woman in her 30s in good health.

CDR3 sequence: CASSPDYGAEQYF. CDR3 in DNA: TGTGCCAGCAGCCCCGACTATGGGGCGGAGCAGTACTTC. V and J are TRBV3-1 and TRBJ2-7; tentatively, D is TRBD1 or TRBD2 (5 bases each). This CDR3 comprises 13 residues. CDR1 and CDR2 from the germline V gene are LGHDT and YNNKEL (reference sequence). The V gene lost 4 bases and the J gene lost 7 bases, with 14 bases spanning the gap.

This clonotype came up a few times. The V gene is TRBV27, the J gene TRBJ2-1, with D perhaps matching TRBD2 (7 bases). The CDR3 extends over 20 amino acids. V lost 6 bases to trimming and J lost 0 bases, with 27 bases between them. CDR1 is MNHEY, CDR2 SMNVEV, per germline (reference sequence). The CDR3 bases are TGTGCCAGCAGCCCTCAGGGGAGGGGGAGGAGTAGTATCTCCTACAATGAGCAGTTCTTC. Residues: CASSPQGRGRSSISYNEQFF.

The chain employs TRBV7-2 and TRBJ2-7; TRBD1 agrees at 7 bases. J lost 3 bases, V lost 4 bases, and 12 bases had no gene match. The CDR3 is 16 residues long. The V gene's germline CDR1 is SGHTA and CDR2 FQGNSA. The CDR3 DNA is TGTGCCAGCAGCTCCCCCGGGACAGTGAACGTCTACGAGCAGTACTTC. Its translation: CASSSPGTVNVYEQYF.

This clonotype was seen a handful of times. The chain employs TRBV29-1 and TRBJ2-1; tentatively, D is TRBD1 or TRBD2 (5 bases each). The CDR3 has 14 residues. Germline V gene lookup returns CDR1 SQVTM and CDR2 ANQGSEA. V was trimmed by 3 bases and J by 9 bases, leaving 18 bases between them. CDR3 nucleotide sequence: TGCAGCGTTGAGGGAGCCGGGACCGCCGTTGAGCAGTTCTTC. Its protein product is CSVEGAGTAVEQFF.

The chain joins TRBV6-4 to TRBJ2-7, with 7 bases that match TRBD2. The CDR3 has 14 residues. Germline-derived CDR1 and CDR2 are MRHNA and SNTAGT. V was pared by 3 bases and J by 4 bases, with 6 bases of the junction left unmatched. CDR3 nucleotide sequence: TGTGCCAGCAGTGAGGCTTGGGAGGGGTACGAGCAGTACTTC. Translating it yields CASSEAWEGYEQYF.

In its sample, this clonotype was seen a few times. J is TRBJ2-3 and V is TRBV20-1, with TRBD2 matching over 16 bases. Germline trimming cut 5 bases from V and 9 bases from J; bases unmatched to any gene: 5. The CDR3 is 14 residues long. Germline CDR1 and CDR2: DFQATT and SNEGSKA (reference sequence). In DNA, the CDR3 is TGCAGTGCTTTGGGACTAGCGGGAGGGCTCACGCAGTATTTT. Its translation is CSALGLAGGLTQYF.

This chain joins TRBV6-1 and TRBJ1-1; TRBD1 might be the D (5 bases). Germline loops: CDR1 MNHNS, CDR2 SASEGT. The CDR3 has 13 residues. The germline V and J ends were trimmed by 6 bases and 5 bases, with 13 bases remaining between them. CDR3 sequence: CASRRGVGTEAFF. The CDR3 DNA follows: TGTGCCAGCAGGCGGGGGGTAGGAACTGAAGCTTTCTTT.

This clonotype was picked up many times. The chain recombines TRBV20-1 with TRBJ2-7; possible D gene TRBD1, 5 bases. CDR3 size: 12 residues. Per germline, CDR1 DFQATT and CDR2 SNEGSKA (reference sequence). Trimming removed 2 bases from V and 6 bases from J, with 11 bases in between. CDR3 nucleotides: TGCAGTGCTAGACTTCAGGGAAGCGAGCAGTACTTC. Protein product: CSARLQGSEQYF.

This chain uses TRBV11-2 with TRBJ2-7, with TRBD2 identical over 7 bases. The J segment lost 2 bases and the V segment lost 5 bases, leaving 9 bases of the junction unmatched. CDR3 size: 15 residues. Germline CDR1 and CDR2: SGHAT and FQNNGV. The CDR3 DNA follows: TGTGCCAGCAGCGGATGGGCGGGGGACCCCTACGAGCAGTACTTC. This gives the protein CASSGWAGDPYEQYF.

The chain is built from TRBV7-3 and TRBJ2-3; a weak D match, TRBD2 (6 bases). With 7 bases removed from V and 2 bases from J, the gap between germline ends came to 25 bases. Per germline, CDR1 SGHTA and CDR2 FQGTGA. This CDR3 spans 18 amino acids. CDR3 DNA: TGTGCCAGCACCATCCCCTTAACTAGCAAGGAGGACACAGATACGCAGTATTTT. Translating gives CASTIPLTSKEDTDTQYF.

The rearrangement uses TRBV20-1 and TRBJ2-5; TRBD1 matches 8 bases. The CDR3 runs 15 residues. The germline V gene encodes CDR1 DFQATT and CDR2 SNEGSKA (reference sequence). The trim removed 3 bases at V and 4 bases at J, leaving 10 bases unmatched. Here the CDR3 DNA reads TGCAGTGCTAGGACGTGGGCAGGGGGCCTAGAGACCCAGTACTTC. This translates into CSARTWAGGLETQYF.

This clonotype was detected only a few times. The chain carries TRBV18 and TRBJ2-3; no clear D. The germline CDR1 and CDR2 sequences are KGHSH and LQKENI. The ends were cut back, 6 bases at V and 0 bases at J, with 19 bases in the middle. This CDR3 contains 17 residues. The CDR3 spells CASSHAPEYRSTDTQYF. The DNA for the CDR3 is TGTGCCAGCTCTCATGCCCCGGAGTACCGAAGCACAGATACGCAGTATTTT.

The table lists this clonotype with a few counts. The chain couples TRBV11-2 to TRBJ2-1; D remains ambiguous. Germline CDR1 is SGHAT and CDR2 is FQNNGV. CDR3 length: 14 residues. The V and J ends lost 0 bases and 5 bases respectively, with 8 bases between them. DNA of the CDR3: TGTGCCAGCAGCTTAGACGGAGATAACAATGAGCAGTTCTTC. The encoded protein is CASSLDGDNNEQFF.

The chain recombines TRBV4-1 with TRBJ2-5, with D tentatively TRBD1 or TRBD2 (5 bases each). V was pared by 0 bases and J by 5 bases, with 10 bases between. CDR1 and CDR2 (germline): MGHRA, YSYEKL. The CDR3 length is 14 residues. The CDR3 sequence is CASSQDGTGETQYF. CDR3 DNA: TGCGCCAGCAGCCAAGATGGGACGGGCGAGACCCAGTACTTC.

The chain joins TRBV29-1 to TRBJ2-2; perhaps D is TRBD1 or TRBD2 (5 bases each). CDR1 SQVTM and CDR2 ANQGSEA come from the germline V gene. The CDR3 spans 14 residues. Trimming took off 0 bases at V and 4 bases at J, with 9 bases between the two ends. The DNA for the CDR3 is TGCAGCGTTGAAGAGAGGGGTTCCACCGGGGAGCTGTTTTTT. Residues: CSVEERGSTGELFF.

Comments on this clonotype: This probably arose from a read error, given a far larger clone one base away. The chain recombines TRBV11-1 with TRBJ2-3; 8 positions agree with TRBD2. Per germline, CDR1 SGHAT and CDR2 FQDESV (reference sequence). This CDR3 is built from 14 residues. CDR3: CASSLTSGTDAQYF. CDR3 bases: TGTGCCAGCAGCTTAACTAGCGGCACAGATGCGCAGTATTTT.

The genes are TRBV9 and TRBJ2-1; D possibly corresponds to TRBD2 (7 bases). Germline CDR1 reads SGDLS; CDR2 reads YYNGEE. V was pared by 3 bases and J by 4 bases, with 14 bases between. This CDR3 has 15 residues. The CDR3 reads CASSAPGEGYNEQFF. The CDR3 region has the DNA TGTGCCAGCAGCGCGCCAGGGGAGGGTTACAATGAGCAGTTCTTC.

V and J are TRBV7-2 and TRBJ2-7, with TRBD2 matching over 7 bases. The junction had 10 bases not matched to a gene; V was cut back by 1 base and J by 4 bases. The CDR3 totals 16 residues. Germline loops: CDR1 SGHTA, CDR2 FQGNSA. The CDR3 bases are TGTGCCAGCAGCTTAGTTTGGGGGGGGGGATTATACGAGCAGTACTTC. This codes for CASSLVWGGGLYEQYF.

The chain joins TRBV18 to TRBJ2-3; 10 bases align to TRBD2. CDR1 KGHSH and CDR2 LQKENI come from the germline V gene. The ends lost 2 bases at V and 0 bases at J; junction bases unmatched: 5. The CDR3 totals 17 residues. The CDR3 DNA sequence: TGTGCCAGCTCACCAGGAGCGGGGGGGCCGAGCACAGATACGCAGTATTTT. Its translation is CASSPGAGGPSTDTQYF.

This clonotype has a handful of counts. The genes are TRBV7-9 and TRBJ1-2; D call uncertain. Trimming shortened V by 5 bases and J by 4 bases, and 11 bases separated the two germline ends. The CDR3 loop spans 13 amino acids. Germline lookup yields CDR1 SEHNR and CDR2 FQNEAQ (reference sequence). The CDR3 sequence is CASSLSGRYGYTF. CDR3 bases: TGTGCCAGCAGCCTCTCGGGCCGCTATGGCTACACCTTC. Full variable domain (rest looked up from reference TRBV7-9 and TRBJ1-2): DTGVSQNPRHKITKRGQNVTFRCDPISEHNRLYWYRQTLGQGPEFLTYFQNEAQLEKSRLLSDRFSAERPKGSFSTLEIQRTEQGDSAMYLCASSLSGRYGYTFGSGTRLTVV.

About this clonotype: A much larger clone sits a single nucleotide away, making a read error possible. The chain employs TRBV29-1 and TRBJ2-1, with D perhaps matching TRBD2 (6 bases). The V gene lost 3 bases and the J gene lost 9 bases, with 15 bases spanning the gap. The CDR3 is 13 residues long. Germline lookup yields CDR1 SQVTM and CDR2 ANQGSEA. The CDR3 loop is CSVETGAVSEQFF. The CDR3, as DNA: TGCAGCGTTGAGACGGGAGCGGTGAGTGAGCAGTTCTTC.

The V call is TRBV30, the J call TRBJ2-4; D possibly corresponds to TRBD2 (5 bases). TRBJ2-7 matches the DNA end more closely, so the J call is doubtful. Germline V gene sequence: CDR1 GTSNPN, CDR2 SVGIG (reference sequence). The CDR3 length is 13 residues. As DNA, the CDR3 is TGTGCCTGGAGTGTGTCGCTAGCTTACGAGCAGTACTTC. This sequence encodes CAWSVSLAYEQYF.

The chain couples TRBV27 to TRBJ2-3, with D unclear. The germline gives CDR1 MNHEY, CDR2 SMNVEV (reference sequence). Trimming removed 6 bases from V and 5 bases from J, with 12 bases in between. The CDR3 sequence is 13 residues long. CDR3 sequence: CASRPPGQDTQYF. CDR3 in DNA: TGTGCCAGCAGGCCGCCCGGTCAAGATACGCAGTATTTT.

This clonotype was observed a few times. This chain joins TRBV7-6 and TRBJ2-3, with D possibly matching TRBD1 (5 bases). CDR3 length: 17 residues. Germline CDR1 SGHVS, CDR2 FNYEAQ. V was cut by 0 bases and J by 7 bases, with 20 bases left in between. The CDR3 protein is CASSLAPGSDSRNTQYF. CDR3 DNA sequence: TGTGCCAGCAGCTTAGCCCCAGGGTCAGACTCCAGAAATACGCAGTATTTT.

The table lists this clonotype with a few counts. The gene calls are TRBV6-1 and TRBJ2-7, with D tentatively TRBD2 (6 bases). The CDR3 extends over 14 amino acids. CDR1 is MNHNS and CDR2 is SASEGT in the germline V gene. V was shortened by 8 bases and J by 2 bases, with 16 bases between the two germline ends. In DNA form, the CDR3 reads TGTGCCAGCCAGTCCGGGACTCTTGCCTACGAGCAGTACTTC. This gives the protein CASQSGTLAYEQYF.

V is TRBV9 and J is TRBJ1-1; no definite D call. The CDR3 consists of 15 residues. V lost 4 bases, J lost 0 bases, and 13 bases lay in between. Germline assignment: CDR1 SGDLS and CDR2 YYNGEE. The CDR3 sequence is CASSQHRTVNTEAFF. The CDR3 DNA reads as TGTGCCAGCAGCCAACACCGGACGGTGAACACTGAAGCTTTCTTT.

This clonotype was seen more than once but under ten times. The chain recombines TRBV5-1 with TRBJ2-1, with D possibly TRBD2 on 6 matching bases. The germline V and J ends were trimmed by 0 bases and 8 bases, with 15 bases remaining between them. The CDR3 is 15 amino acids. Germline V lookup: CDR1 SGHRS, CDR2 YFSETQ. The CDR3 DNA reads TGCGCCAGCAGCTTGGTAGCGGAACCCTTCGATGAGCAGTTCTTC. It yields the protein CASSLVAEPFDEQFF.

This rearrangement joins TRBV20-1 to TRBJ1-1; D may be TRBD1 (5 bases). V lost 6 bases and J lost 2, with 16 bases in between. This CDR3 region has 14 residues. CDR1 is DFQATT and CDR2 is SNEGSKA in the germline V gene (reference sequence). The CDR3 region has the DNA TGCAGTGCCAAGCCCGGGACGGACAACACTGAAGCTTTCTTT. Translating gives CSAKPGTDNTEAFF.